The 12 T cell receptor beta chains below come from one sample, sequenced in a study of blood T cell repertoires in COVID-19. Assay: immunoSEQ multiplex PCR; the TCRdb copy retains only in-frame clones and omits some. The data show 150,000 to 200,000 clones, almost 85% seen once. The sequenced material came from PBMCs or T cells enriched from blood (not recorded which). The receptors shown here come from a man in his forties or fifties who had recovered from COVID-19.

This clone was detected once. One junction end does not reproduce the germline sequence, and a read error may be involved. CDR3 in DNA: TGTGCCAGCAGTGACTCAGGAGGCGACGAGCAGTACTTC. Translating gives CASSDSGGDEQYF. The rearrangement joins TRBV6-5 to TRBJ2-7; D is possibly TRBD2 (5 bases). The germline CDR1 and CDR2 sequences are MNHEY and SVGAGI. The CDR3 consists of 13 residues.

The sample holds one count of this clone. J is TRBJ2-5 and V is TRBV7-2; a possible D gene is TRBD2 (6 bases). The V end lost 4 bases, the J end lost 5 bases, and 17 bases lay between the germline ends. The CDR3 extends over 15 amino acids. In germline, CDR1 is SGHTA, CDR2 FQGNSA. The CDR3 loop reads CASSSTLAVPETQYF. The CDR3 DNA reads TGTGCCAGCAGCTCGACTTTAGCGGTCCCGGAGACCCAGTACTTC.

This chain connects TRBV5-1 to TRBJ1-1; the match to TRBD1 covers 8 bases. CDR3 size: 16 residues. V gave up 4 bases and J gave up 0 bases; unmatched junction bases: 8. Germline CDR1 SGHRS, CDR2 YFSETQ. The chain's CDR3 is CASSQPRGPMNTEAFF. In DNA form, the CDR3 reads TGCGCCAGCAGCCAACCCAGGGGGCCGATGAACACTGAAGCTTTCTTT.

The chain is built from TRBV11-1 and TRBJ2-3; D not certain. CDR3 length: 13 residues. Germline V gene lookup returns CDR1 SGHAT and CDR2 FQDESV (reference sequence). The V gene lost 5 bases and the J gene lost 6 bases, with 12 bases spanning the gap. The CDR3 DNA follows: TGTGCCAGCAGCCTTGCGTATTTCGATACGCAGTATTTT. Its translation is CASSLAYFDTQYF.

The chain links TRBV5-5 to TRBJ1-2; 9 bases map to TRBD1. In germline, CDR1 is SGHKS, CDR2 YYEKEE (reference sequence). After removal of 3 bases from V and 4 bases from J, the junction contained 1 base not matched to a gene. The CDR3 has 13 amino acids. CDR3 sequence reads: CASSSTGGYGYTF. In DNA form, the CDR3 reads TGTGCCAGCAGCTCGACAGGGGGCTATGGCTACACCTTC. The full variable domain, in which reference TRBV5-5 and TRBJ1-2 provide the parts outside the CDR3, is DAGVTQSPTHLIKTRGQQVTLRCSPISGHKSVSWYQQVLGQGPQFIFQYYEKEERGRGNFPDRFSARQFPNYSSELNVNALLLGDSALYLCASSSTGGYGYTFGSGTRLTVV.

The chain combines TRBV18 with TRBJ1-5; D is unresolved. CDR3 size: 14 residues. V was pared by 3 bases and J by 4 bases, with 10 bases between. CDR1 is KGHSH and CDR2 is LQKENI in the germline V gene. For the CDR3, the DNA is TGTGCCAGCTCACCGTACGGTGCGAATCAGCCCCAGCATTTT. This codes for CASSPYGANQPQHF.

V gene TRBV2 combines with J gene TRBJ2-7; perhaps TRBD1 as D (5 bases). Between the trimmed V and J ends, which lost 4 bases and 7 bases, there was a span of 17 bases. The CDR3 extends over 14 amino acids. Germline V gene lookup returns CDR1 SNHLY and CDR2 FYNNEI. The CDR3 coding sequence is TGTGCCAGCAGTGTGATAGGGGCCACGGGTGAGCAGTACTTC. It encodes CASSVIGATGEQYF.

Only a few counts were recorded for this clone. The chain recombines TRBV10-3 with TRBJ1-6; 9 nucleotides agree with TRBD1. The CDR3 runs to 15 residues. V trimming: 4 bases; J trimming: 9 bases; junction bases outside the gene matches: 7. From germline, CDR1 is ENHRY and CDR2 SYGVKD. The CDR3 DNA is TGTGCCATCAGTGGAGAACAGGGGGCGGGTTCACCCCTCCACTTT. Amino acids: CAISGEQGAGSPLHF.

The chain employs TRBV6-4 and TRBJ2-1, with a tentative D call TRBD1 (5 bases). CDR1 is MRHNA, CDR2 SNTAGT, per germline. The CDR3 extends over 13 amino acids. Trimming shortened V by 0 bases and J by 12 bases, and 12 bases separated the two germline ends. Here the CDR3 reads CASSDSQGTRQFF. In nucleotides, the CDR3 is TGTGCCAGCAGTGACTCTCAGGGAACGAGGCAGTTCTTC.

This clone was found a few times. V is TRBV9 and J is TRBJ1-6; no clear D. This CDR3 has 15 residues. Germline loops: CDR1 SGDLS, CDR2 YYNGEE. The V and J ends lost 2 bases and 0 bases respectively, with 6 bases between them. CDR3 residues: CASSVGSSYNSPLHF. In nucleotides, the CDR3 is TGTGCCAGCAGCGTGGGGAGCTCCTATAATTCACCCCTCCACTTT.

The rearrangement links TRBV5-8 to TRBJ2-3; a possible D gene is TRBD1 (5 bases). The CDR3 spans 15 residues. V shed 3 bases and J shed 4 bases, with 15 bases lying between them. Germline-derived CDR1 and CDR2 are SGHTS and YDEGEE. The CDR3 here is CASSYLGEGADTQYF. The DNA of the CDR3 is TGTGCCAGCAGCTACTTAGGGGAAGGGGCAGATACGCAGTATTTT.

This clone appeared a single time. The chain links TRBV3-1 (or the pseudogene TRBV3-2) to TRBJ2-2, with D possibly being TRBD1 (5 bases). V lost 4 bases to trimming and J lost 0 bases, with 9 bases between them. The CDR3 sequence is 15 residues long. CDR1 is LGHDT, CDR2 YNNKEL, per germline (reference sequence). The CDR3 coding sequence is TGTGCCAGCAGCCCGGACATTTCGAACACCGGGGAGCTGTTTTTT. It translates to CASSPDISNTGELFF.